Given below is one TCR beta chain in context. V lost 3 bases and J 6 bases, leaving 9 bases between the germline ends. The CDR3 has 13 amino acids. These data originate in a study of CD8 T cells in ankylosing spondylitis. TCRdb re-called the 5' RACE reads with MiXCR, one entry per CDR3 protein. The sample includes almost 250,000 distinct CDR3 sequences, roughly 32% of them seen just once. The chain couples TRBV12-3 or TRBV12-4 to TRBJ1-5; no definite D call. What was sequenced was blood, either unsorted or a sorted T cell fraction (not recorded which). The clonotype was recovered from a male donor with ankylosing spondylitis or in good health (not recorded which). This chain's CDR3 is CASSFSAGQPQHF. The CDR3 nucleotides read TGTGCCAGCAGTTTTAGTGCTGGTCAGCCCCAGCATTTT.